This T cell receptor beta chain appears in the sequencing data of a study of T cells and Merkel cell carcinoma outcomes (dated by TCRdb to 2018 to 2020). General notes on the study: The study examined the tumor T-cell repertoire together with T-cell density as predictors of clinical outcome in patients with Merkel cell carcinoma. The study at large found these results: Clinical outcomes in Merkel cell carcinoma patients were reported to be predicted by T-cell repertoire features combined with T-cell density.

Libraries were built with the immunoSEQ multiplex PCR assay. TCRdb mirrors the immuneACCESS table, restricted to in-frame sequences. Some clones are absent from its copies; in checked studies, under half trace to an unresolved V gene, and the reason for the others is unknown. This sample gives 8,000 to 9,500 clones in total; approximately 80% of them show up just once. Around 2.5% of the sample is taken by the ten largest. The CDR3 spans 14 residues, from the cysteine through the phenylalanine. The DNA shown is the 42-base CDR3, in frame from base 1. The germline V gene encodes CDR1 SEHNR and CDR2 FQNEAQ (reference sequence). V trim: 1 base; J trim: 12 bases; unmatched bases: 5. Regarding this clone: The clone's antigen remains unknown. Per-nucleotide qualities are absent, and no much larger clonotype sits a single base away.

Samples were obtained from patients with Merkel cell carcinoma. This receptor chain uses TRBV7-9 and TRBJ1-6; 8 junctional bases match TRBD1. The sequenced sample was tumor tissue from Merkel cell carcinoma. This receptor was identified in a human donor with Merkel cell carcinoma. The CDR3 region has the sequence CASSLEGQGKPLHF. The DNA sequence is TGTGCCAGCAGCTTAGAAGGACAGGGCAAACCCCTCCACTTT.